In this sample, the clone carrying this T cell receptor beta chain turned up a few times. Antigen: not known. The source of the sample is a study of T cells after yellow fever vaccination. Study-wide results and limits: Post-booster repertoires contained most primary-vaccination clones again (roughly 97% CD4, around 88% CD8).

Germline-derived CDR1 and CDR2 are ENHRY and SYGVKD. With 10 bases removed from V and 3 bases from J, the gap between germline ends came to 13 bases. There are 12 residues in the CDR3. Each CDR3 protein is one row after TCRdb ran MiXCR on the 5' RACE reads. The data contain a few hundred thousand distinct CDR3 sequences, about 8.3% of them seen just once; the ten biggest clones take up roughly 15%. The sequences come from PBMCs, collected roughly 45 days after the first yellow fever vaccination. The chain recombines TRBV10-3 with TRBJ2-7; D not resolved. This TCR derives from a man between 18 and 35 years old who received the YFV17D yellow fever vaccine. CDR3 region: CATGKPDYEQYF. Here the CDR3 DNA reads TGTGCCACTGGGAAGCCCGACTACGAGCAGTACTTC.